This entry describes one T cell receptor beta chain. Its cognate antigen is unknown. TCRdb re-called the 5' RACE reads through MiXCR, storing one row per CDR3 protein. The sample has about 540,000 distinct CDR3 sequences; around 20% are singletons. This sample is drawn from a study of T-cell memory formation after mild COVID-19. General study findings and limits: Cross-reactive memory appears to have joined, as suggested by some responding clones showing up in pre-infection memory.

CDR3 size: 14 residues. From germline, CDR1 is DFQATT and CDR2 SNEGSKA (reference sequence). Trimming stripped 3 bases from V and 6 bases from J, with 18 bases between. The chain employs TRBV20-1 and TRBJ2-7; no firm D call. Source material: PBMCs or a T cell subset sorted from them (not recorded which). The clonotype originates from an adult woman who had mild COVID-19 (a few samples of this study predate the infection). Cell type and time point are not known. The CDR3 DNA reads TGCAGTGCTAGGGTTCCCGGTGTGGCCCGCGAGCAGTACTTC. It yields the protein CSARVPGVAREQYF.